A selection of T cell receptor beta chains follows, all from one sample in a study of cytomegalovirus exposure and HLA in healthy donors. This table comes from immunoSEQ multiplex PCR, and its TCRdb copy is limited to in-frame clones, with some not included. The table records some 200,000 clones, around 81% of them present only once. Sequencing was carried out using PBMCs. The receptors come from a woman aged 25-40 years in good health and CMV-seronegative. Both conserved end residues are part of each CDR3. D genes are given only for firm matches. Clone size appears in some rows only: once, few, many, or a class for an expanded clone.

j_call v_call clone_size d_call cdr3_aa cdr3_nt
TRBJ2-1 TRBV5-8 NA NA CASSSYDEQFF TGTGCCAGCAGTTCCTACGATGAGCAGTTCTTC
TRBJ2-2 TRBV28 NA TRBD2 CASSLSRGGVGELFF TGTGCCAGCAGTTTATCTCGGGGGGGAGTCGGGGAGCTGTTTTTT
TRBJ2-7 TRBV18 NA NA CASSPPGQGTYEQYF TGTGCCAGCTCACCCCCGGGACAAGGTACCTACGAGCAGTACTTC
TRBJ2-3 TRBV2 NA TRBD1 CASRDRGLLDTQYF TGTGCCAGCAGAGACAGGGGACTTTTAGATACGCAGTATTTT
TRBJ2-3 TRBV9 NA TRBD2 CASSPSGTSTDTQYF TGTGCCAGCAGCCCAAGCGGGACTAGCACAGATACGCAGTATTTT
TRBJ1-3 TRBV5-1 NA TRBD1 CASSLDRGSTIYF TGCGCCAGCAGCTTGGACAGGGGAAGCACCATATATTTT
TRBJ2-6 TRBV27 NA NA CASSLGWSGHTGANVLTF TGTGCCAGCAGCTTGGGTTGGAGCGGCCATACTGGGGCCAACGTCCTGACTTTC
TRBJ2-7 TRBV10-3 NA TRBD2 CAISVGGDHSYEQYF TGTGCCATCAGCGTTGGGGGGGACCACTCCTACGAGCAGTACTTC
TRBJ2-7 TRBV27 NA NA CASSIRLGPYEQYF TGTGCCAGCAGTATAAGACTAGGACCCTACGAGCAGTACTTC
TRBJ1-2 TRBV11-1 NA TRBD1 CASSWGQGIGYTF TGTGCCAGCAGCTGGGGACAGGGAATCGGCTACACCTTC
TRBJ1-1 TRBV7-9 NA NA CASKAVMNTEAFF TGTGCCAGCAAGGCGGTAATGAACACTGAAGCTTTCTTT
TRBJ2-6 TRBV27 NA NA CASLTAYPRTGANVLTF TGTGCCAGCCTTACAGCATATCCCAGGACTGGGGCCAACGTCCTGACTTTC
TRBJ2-1 TRBV9 once TRBD2 CASSEIKISGSGYEQFF TGTGCCAGCAGCGAGATCAAAATTAGCGGGAGCGGCTATGAGCAGTTCTTC
TRBJ2-7 TRBV28 NA NA CASRDGTGVYEQYF TGTGCCAGCAGGGACGGAACCGGGGTCTACGAGCAGTACTTC
TRBJ2-2 TRBV5-3 few NA CASSLSPLNTGELFF TGTGCCAGCAGCTTATCCCCTCTCAACACCGGGGAGCTGTTTTTT
TRBJ1-6 TRBV5-1 NA NA CASSRERLNSPLHF TGCGCCAGCAGTCGGGAGAGACTTAATTCACCCCTCCACTTT
TRBJ2-7 TRBV4-3 NA TRBD2 CASSQALAGGYEQYF TGCGCCAGCAGCCAGGCCCTAGCGGGGGGATACGAGCAGTACTTC
TRBJ2-7 TRBV5-4 once TRBD1 CASSPSGDRGYEQYF TGTGCCAGCAGCCCTTCAGGGGACAGGGGCTACGAGCAGTACTTC
TRBJ1-2 TRBV30 NA NA CAWHRWDYGYTF TGTGCCTGGCACAGGTGGGACTATGGCTACACCTTC
TRBJ2-5 TRBV5-8 NA TRBD1 CASSLADRGEETQYF TGTGCCAGCAGCTTGGCAGACAGGGGGGAAGAGACCCAGTACTTC
TRBJ2-3 TRBV19 NA TRBD2 CASSTGLAHTDTQYF TGTGCCAGTAGTACGGGACTAGCGCACACAGATACGCAGTATTTT
TRBJ1-1 TRBV7-4 NA TRBD1 CASSLLRGRTEAFF TGTGCCAGCAGCTTACTCAGGGGGAGGACTGAAGCTTTCTTT
TRBJ2-1 TRBV29-1 NA NA CSVEDGPSNEQFF TGCAGCGTTGAAGATGGCCCTTCGAATGAGCAGTTCTTC
TRBJ2-7 TRBV28 NA NA CASSLPRGSSYEQYF TGTGCCAGCAGTTTACCACGGGGTAGCTCCTACGAGCAGTACTTC